The text below deals with one TCR beta chain. This clone was seen many times. The specificity of this receptor is unknown. No base quality values were provided; no much bigger clone lies one nucleotide off. The CDR1 and CDR2 encoded by the germline V gene are SGHTA and FQGNSA. The CDR3 starts with the cysteine, ends with the phenylalanine, and has 14 residues. The CDR3 DNA has 42 bases and is translated from base 1. Trimming takes 2 bases from V and 7 bases from J, and the germline ends sit 11 bases apart. Library preparation employed PCR. Sequencing relied on an Illumina HiSeq 4000. High-throughput sequencing was used to profile the TCR beta-chain CDR3 region of each patient. Per the authors' processing: CDR3 differences across clinicopathological groups were used to build a classifier for discriminating distant-metastatic papillary thyroid cancer patients. The Shannon index was used to measure repertoire diversity, and the Morisita-Horn index was used to measure how similar tumor and blood repertoires were. The public reads were reprocessed in TCRdb via fastp at Q25 and MiXCR, keeping in-frame beta chains. The V and J calls were not made by the authors but by TCRdb's processing. In all, the sample holds about 85,000 clones, and around 7.8% of those were seen once. Around 8.8% of the sample is taken by the ten largest.

This record belongs to a study of metastatic and nonmetastatic thyroid tumors (dated by TCRdb to about 2020). For the wider study: The researchers compared repertoires between peripheral blood samples and tumor or nodule tissue samples from patients with malignant or benign thyroid disease. Beyond this particular receptor, the publication reports: In both blood and tumor samples, malignant tumors were reported to have significantly higher TCR beta diversity than benign nodules.

No patient had received any treatment before thyroid surgery. Using T-cell receptor beta sequencing, the study looked back at clinical samples from patients collected from the early 2010s to the late 2010s. The chain uses TRBV7-2 and TRBJ1-4; the D gene is possibly TRBD1, with 5 bases matching. The sequence derives from a female donor with papillary thyroid cancer or a benign thyroid nodule (not recorded which). Some clones in this sample may be carry-over from other donors' samples. Sequencing was done on a sample of blood. Here is the DNA: TGTGCCAGCAGCTTATCCAGGGATTTTGAAAAACTGTTTTTT. This yields the protein CASSLSRDFEKLFF.